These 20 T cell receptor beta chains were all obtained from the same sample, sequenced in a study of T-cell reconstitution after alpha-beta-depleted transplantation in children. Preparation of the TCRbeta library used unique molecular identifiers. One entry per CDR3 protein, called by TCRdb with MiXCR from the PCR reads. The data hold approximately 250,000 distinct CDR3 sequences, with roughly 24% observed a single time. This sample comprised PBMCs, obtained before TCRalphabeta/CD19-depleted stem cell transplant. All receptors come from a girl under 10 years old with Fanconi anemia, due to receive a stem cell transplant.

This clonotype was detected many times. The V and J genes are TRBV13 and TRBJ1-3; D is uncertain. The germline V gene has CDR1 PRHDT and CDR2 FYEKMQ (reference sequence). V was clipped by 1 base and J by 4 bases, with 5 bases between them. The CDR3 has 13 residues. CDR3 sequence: CASSLEVGNTIYF. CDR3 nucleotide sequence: TGTGCCAGCAGCTTAGAAGTAGGAAACACCATATATTTT.

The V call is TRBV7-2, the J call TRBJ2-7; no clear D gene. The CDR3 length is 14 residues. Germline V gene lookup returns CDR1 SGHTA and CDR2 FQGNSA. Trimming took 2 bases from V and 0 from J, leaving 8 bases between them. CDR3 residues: CASSLRLLSYEQYF. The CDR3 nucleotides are TGTGCCAGCAGCTTAAGGCTACTCTCCTACGAGCAGTACTTC.

CDR3 sequence: CSVIRGEETQYF. The CDR3 coding sequence is TGCAGCGTTATCAGGGGGGAAGAGACCCAGTACTTC. The chain couples TRBV29-1 to TRBJ2-5, with D maybe TRBD1 (7 bases). V was shortened by 5 bases and J by 3 bases, with 10 bases between the two germline ends. Germline CDR1 and CDR2: SQVTM and ANQGSEA. The CDR3 spans 12 residues.

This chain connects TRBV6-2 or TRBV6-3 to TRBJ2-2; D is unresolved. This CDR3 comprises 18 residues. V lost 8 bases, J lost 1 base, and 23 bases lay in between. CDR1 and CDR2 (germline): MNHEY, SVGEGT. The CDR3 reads CASDVILHHERNTGELFF. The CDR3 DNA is TGTGCCAGCGACGTTATATTACATCATGAGAGGAACACCGGGGAGCTGTTTTTT.

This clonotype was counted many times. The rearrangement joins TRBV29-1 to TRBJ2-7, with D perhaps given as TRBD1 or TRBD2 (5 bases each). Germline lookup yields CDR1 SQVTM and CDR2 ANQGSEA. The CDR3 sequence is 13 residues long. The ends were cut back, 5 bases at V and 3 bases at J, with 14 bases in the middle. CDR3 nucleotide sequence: TGCAGCGTTCAAGGAGGACACCTCTACGAGCAGTACTTC. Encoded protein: CSVQGGHLYEQYF.

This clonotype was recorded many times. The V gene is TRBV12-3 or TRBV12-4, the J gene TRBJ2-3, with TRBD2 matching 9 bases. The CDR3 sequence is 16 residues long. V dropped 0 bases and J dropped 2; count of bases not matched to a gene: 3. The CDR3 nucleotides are TGTGCCAGCAGTTTAGCTAGCGGGGGCTTCACAGATACGCAGTATTTT. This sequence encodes CASSLASGGFTDTQYF.

The CDR3 nucleotides are TGTGCCACCCGGGACAAGGCTTCCTACGAGCAGTACTTC. Protein sequence: CATRDKASYEQYF. This chain connects TRBV7-6 to TRBJ2-7; possible D gene TRBD1, 6 bases. The ends were cut back, 10 bases at V and 1 base at J, with 14 bases in the middle. There are 13 residues in the CDR3. Germline V gene sequence: CDR1 SGHVS, CDR2 FNYEAQ.

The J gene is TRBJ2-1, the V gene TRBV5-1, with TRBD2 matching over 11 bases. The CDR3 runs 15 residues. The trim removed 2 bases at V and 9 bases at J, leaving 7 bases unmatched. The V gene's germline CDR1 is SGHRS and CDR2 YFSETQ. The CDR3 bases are TGCGCCAGCAGCTTTGTAGCGGGAGGGGTTGGTGAGCAGTTCTTC. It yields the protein CASSFVAGGVGEQFF.

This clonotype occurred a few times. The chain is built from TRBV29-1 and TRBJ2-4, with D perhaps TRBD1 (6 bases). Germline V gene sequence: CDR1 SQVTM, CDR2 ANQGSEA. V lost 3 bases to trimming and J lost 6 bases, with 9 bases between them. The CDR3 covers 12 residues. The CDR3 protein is CSVEGAGNIQYF. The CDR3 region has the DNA TGCAGCGTTGAGGGGGCTGGAAACATTCAGTACTTC.

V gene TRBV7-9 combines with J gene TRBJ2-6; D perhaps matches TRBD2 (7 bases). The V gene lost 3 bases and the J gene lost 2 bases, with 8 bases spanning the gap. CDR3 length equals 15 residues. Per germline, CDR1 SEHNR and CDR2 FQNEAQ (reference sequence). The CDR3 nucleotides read TGTGCCAGCAGCTTCGGGGGGCCTGGGGCCAACGTCCTGACTTTC. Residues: CASSFGGPGANVLTF.

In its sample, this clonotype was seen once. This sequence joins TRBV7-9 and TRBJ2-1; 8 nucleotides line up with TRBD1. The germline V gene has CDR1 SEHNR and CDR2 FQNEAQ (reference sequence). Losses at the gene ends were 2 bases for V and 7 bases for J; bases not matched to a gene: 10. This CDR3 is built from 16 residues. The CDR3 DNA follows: TGTGCCAGCAGCTTATTGGGCGACAGGGGTAGTAATGAGCAGTTCTTC. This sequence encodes CASSLLGDRGSNEQFF.

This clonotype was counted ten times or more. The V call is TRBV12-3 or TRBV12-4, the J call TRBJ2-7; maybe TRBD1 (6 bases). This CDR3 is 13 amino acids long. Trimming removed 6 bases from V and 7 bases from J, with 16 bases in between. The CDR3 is CASSLITGLEQYF. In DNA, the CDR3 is TGTGCCAGCAGCCTTATCACAGGGCTGGAGCAGTACTTC.

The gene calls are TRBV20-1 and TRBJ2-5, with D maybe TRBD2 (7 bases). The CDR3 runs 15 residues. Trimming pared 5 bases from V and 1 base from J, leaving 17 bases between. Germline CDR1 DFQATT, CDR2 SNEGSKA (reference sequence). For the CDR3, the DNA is TGCAGTGCTGAGGGGGGGGGAGCCTTCCAAGAGACCCAGTACTTC. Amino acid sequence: CSAEGGGAFQETQYF.

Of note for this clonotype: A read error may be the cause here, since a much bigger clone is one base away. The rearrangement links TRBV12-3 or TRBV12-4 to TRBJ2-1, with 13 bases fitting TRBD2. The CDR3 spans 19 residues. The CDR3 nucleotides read TGTACCAGCAGTTCTCTCGACGGGACTAGCGGGACGAGTGTCAATGAGCAGTTCTTC. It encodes CTSSSLDGTSGTSVNEQFF.

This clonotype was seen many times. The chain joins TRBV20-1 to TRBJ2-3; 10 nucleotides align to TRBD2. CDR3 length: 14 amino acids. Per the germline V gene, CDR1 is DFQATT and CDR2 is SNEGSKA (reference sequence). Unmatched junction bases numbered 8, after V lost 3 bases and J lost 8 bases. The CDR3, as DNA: TGCAGTGCTAGGGCTAGCGGGAGTACAACTACGCAGTATTTT. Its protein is CSARASGSTTTQYF.

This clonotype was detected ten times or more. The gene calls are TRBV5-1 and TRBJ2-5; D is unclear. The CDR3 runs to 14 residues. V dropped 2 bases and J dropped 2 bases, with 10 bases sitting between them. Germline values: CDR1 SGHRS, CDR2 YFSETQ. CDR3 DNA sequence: TGCGCCAGCAGCTTACGACACTCACAAGAGACCCAGTACTTC. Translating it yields CASSLRHSQETQYF. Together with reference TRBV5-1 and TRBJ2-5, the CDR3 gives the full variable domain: KAGVTQTPRYLIKTRGQQVTLSCSPISGHRSVSWYQQTPGQGLQFLFEYFSETQRNKGNFPGRFSGRQFSNSRSEMNVSTLELGDSALYLCASSLRHSQETQYFGPGTRLLVL.

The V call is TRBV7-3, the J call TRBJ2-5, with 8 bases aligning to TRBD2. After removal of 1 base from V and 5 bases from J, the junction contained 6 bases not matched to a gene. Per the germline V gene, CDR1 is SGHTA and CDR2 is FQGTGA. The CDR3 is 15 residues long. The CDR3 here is CASSLSPGLVETQYF. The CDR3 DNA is TGTGCCAGCAGCTTAAGTCCGGGACTAGTGGAGACCCAGTACTTC.

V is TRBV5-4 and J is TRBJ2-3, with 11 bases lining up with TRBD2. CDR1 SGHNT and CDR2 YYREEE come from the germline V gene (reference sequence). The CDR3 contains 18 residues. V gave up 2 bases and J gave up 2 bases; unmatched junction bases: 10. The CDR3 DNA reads TGTGCCAGCAGCTTAGGTACTAGCGGGAGCGTCTCCACAGATACGCAGTATTTT. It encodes CASSLGTSGSVSTDTQYF.

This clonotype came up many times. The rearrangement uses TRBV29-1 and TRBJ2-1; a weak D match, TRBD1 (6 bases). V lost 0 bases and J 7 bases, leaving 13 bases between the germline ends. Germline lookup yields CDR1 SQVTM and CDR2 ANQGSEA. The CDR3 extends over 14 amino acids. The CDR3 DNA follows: TGCAGCGTTGAAGATCGTTCGACAGGTAATGAGCAGTTCTTC. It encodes CSVEDRSTGNEQFF.

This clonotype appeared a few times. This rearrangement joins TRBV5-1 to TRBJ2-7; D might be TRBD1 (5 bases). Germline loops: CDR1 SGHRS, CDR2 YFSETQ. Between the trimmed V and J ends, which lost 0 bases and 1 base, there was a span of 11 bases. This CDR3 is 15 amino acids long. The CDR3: CASSLGWTLSYEQYF. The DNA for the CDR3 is TGCGCCAGCAGCTTGGGGTGGACACTTTCCTACGAGCAGTACTTC.